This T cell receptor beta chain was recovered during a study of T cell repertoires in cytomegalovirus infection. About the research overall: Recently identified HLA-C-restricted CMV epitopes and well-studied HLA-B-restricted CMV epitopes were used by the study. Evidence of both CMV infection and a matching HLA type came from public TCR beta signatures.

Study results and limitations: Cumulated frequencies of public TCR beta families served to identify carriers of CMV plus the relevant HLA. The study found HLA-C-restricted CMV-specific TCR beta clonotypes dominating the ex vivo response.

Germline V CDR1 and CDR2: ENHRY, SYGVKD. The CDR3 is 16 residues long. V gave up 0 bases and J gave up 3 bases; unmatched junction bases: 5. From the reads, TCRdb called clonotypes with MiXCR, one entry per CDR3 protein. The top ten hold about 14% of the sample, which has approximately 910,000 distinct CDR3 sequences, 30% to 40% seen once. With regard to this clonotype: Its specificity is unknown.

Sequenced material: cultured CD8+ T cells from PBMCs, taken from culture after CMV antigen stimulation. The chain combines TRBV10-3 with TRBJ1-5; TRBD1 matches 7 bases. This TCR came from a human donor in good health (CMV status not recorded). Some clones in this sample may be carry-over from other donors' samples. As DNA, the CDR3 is TGTGCCATCAGTGAGTCAGGGGGCGCATACAATCAGCCCCAGCATTTT. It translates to CAISESGGAYNQPQHF.